Each of the 3 T cell receptor beta chains below was sequenced from the same sample in a study of Ad26.COV2.S vaccination and SARS-CoV-2 variants. Documented treatment: roughly 20 received Ad26.COV2.S at low or high dose, single or two shots; 5 received placebo; per-sample allocation not given. Collection of the samples took place on day 63 after the first injection of vaccine or placebo. Clones were read by immunoSEQ multiplex PCR, and TCRdb kept only the in-frame ones, dropping some. The sample shows under 600,000 clones, 80% to 90% of them seen only once. The sequences come from peripheral blood, collected in a trial of Ad26.COV2.S vaccine versus placebo. The source of these receptors is a person between 18 and 65 years old who received the Ad26.COV2.S COVID-19 vaccine or a placebo.

The chain carries TRBV19 and TRBJ2-3; D possibly uses TRBD1 or TRBD2 (6 bases each). The V and J ends lost 5 bases and 5 bases respectively, with 23 bases between them. This CDR3 is 17 amino acids long. The germline gives CDR1 LNHDA, CDR2 SQIVND (reference sequence). The CDR3 region is CASSSTWGAPRRDTQYF. The CDR3, as DNA: TGTGCCAGTAGTTCAACATGGGGGGCCCCCCGACGAGATACGCAGTATTTT.

V gene TRBV25-1 combines with J gene TRBJ2-3, with D possibly TRBD2 on 6 matching bases. Trimming removed 3 bases at V and 1 base at J, with 8 bases between. Germline V CDR1 and CDR2: MGHDK, SYGVNS. CDR3 length equals 14 residues. CDR3 loop: CASSDPGGTDTQYF. The CDR3 nucleotides read TGTGCCAGCAGTGACCCGGGGGGCACAGATACGCAGTATTTT.

The gene calls are TRBV19 and TRBJ2-7; 7 positions match TRBD2. Per the germline V gene, CDR1 is LNHDA and CDR2 is SQIVND (reference sequence). Trimming took 2 bases from V and 4 from J; bases not matched to a gene: 8. The CDR3 totals 15 residues. CDR3 nucleotides: TGTGCCAGTAGTATACGGCGGGAGAAGAAATACGAGCAGTACTTC. As protein: CASSIRREKKYEQYF.